By frequency, the clone carrying this T cell receptor (beta chain) registers medium-sized. Its antigen is not known. CDR1 is MNHNY, CDR2 SVGAGI, per germline (reference sequence). The CDR3 sequence is 14 residues long. TRB amplification used 250 ng of peripheral blood genomic DNA. The data derive from a study of T cell clusters in autoimmune cytopenias. Multiplex touch-down PCR amplified TRB using TRB-A and TRB-B pools in one tube. TCRdb re-analyzed the multiplex PCR reads; it lists each CDR3 protein once, without DNA. In all, the sample yields several thousand distinct CDR3 sequences. General observations from the study: No experiment has yet validated the function of the T cell clusters defined in silico. Active autoimmune hepatitis patients had around 3-fold fewer exclusive TRB clusters than healthy donors.

This chain connects TRBV6-6 to TRBJ2-7; TCRdb designates TRBD1, a call that cannot be tested without DNA. The receptor was isolated from a human donor with an autoimmune cytopenia or autoimmune hepatitis (not recorded which). The sequencing sample was made of peripheral blood. The CDR3 reads CASSRGTGNYEQYF.